This is a list of T cell receptor beta chains from one sample in a study of cytomegalovirus exposure and HLA in healthy donors. Data came from immunoSEQ multiplex PCR; TCRdb stores just in-frame clones and leaves some out. The sample holds about 180,000 clones; approximately 81% are singletons and the top ten take around 2.4%. The specimen sequenced was PBMCs. Receptor source: a female donor in good health and CMV-seronegative. The CDR3 runs from the conserved cysteine through the conserved F or W.

j_call | v_call | cdr3_aa
TRBJ2-1 | TRBV18 | CASSPRLAESSYNEQFF
TRBJ1-1 | TRBV6-6 | CASNHGWEAFF
TRBJ1-6 | TRBV2 | CASTRDRGSPNSPLHF
TRBJ1-1 | TRBV6-1 | CASSERQGARTEAFF
TRBJ2-7 | TRBV7-2 | CASSTRIAADEQYF
TRBJ2-3 | TRBV29-1 | CSVGRSTDTQYF
TRBJ2-1 | TRBV2 | CASSELTAGEYNEQFF
TRBJ2-4 | TRBV15 | CATSRVGTGGLAKNIQYF
TRBJ2-5 | TRBV4-1 | CASSQGGRGRTQYF
TRBJ1-2 | TRBV2 | CASSPWEGSYGYTF
TRBJ2-1 | TRBV7-8 | CASSPLAGVLYNEQFF
TRBJ2-7 | TRBV5-1 | CASSPRDRGYEQYF
TRBJ2-7 | TRBV15 | CATRPARGTGAEQYF
TRBJ2-7 | TRBV5-1 | CASSTTTQGFEQYF
TRBJ2-1 | TRBV29-1 | CSVAGLAGANNEQFF
TRBJ2-3 | TRBV9 | CASSPDGGAADTQYF
TRBJ2-6 | TRBV30 | CAWRRSGANVLTF
TRBJ2-3 | TRBV5-6 | CASSPRGSGADTQYF
TRBJ1-3 | TRBV28 | CASSLGKQVSGNTIYF
TRBJ1-1 | TRBV18 | CASSPGGRDTEAFF
TRBJ2-3 | TRBV30 | CAKRDRDRYTQYF
TRBJ2-7 | TRBV6-5 | CASSSLTGSSYEQYF
TRBJ2-7 | TRBV9 | CASSVQGSSSYEQYF
TRBJ2-3 | TRBV6-4 | CASSSIAGNTDTQYF
TRBJ2-1 | TRBV4-2 | CASSQDIASGSNEQFF
TRBJ2-7 | TRBV7-3 | CASSPTGQVGEQYF
TRBJ2-5 | TRBV5-1 | CASSSTMGPQETQYF
TRBJ1-1 | TRBV13 | CASSIAGSAEAFF
TRBJ2-1 | TRBV5-1 | CASSLDYEQFF
TRBJ2-7 | TRBV9 | CASSVGVGPLYEQYF
TRBJ1-5 | TRBV7-2 | CASSSGQGYQPQHF
TRBJ1-2 | TRBV5-1 | CASSFQDRDYGYTF
TRBJ1-1 | TRBV18 | CASSPRQGGDTEAFF
TRBJ2-2 | TRBV7-6 | CASSSQTSGGITGELFF
TRBJ2-1 | TRBV28 | CASSLLSGSSYNEQFF
TRBJ2-1 | TRBV5-4 | CASRLALADYNEQFF
TRBJ1-4 | TRBV7-2 | CASTGGRDEKLFF
TRBJ2-7 | TRBV7-8 | CASSLNPSSTYEQYF
TRBJ2-5 | TRBV5-6 | CASSPGGGAGETQYF
TRBJ2-1 | TRBV6-5 | CASSITSGGYNEQFF
TRBJ1-5 | TRBV6-5 | CASSSGYRNQPQHF
TRBJ1-2 | TRBV6-5 | CASSERQGDGYTF
TRBJ2-7 | TRBV7-9 | CASKGEGNYEQYF
TRBJ2-1 | TRBV12-2 | CASRLWLAGEGEQFF
TRBJ2-2 | TRBV5-5 | CASRQHRELFF
TRBJ2-5 | TRBV9 | CASSDLRGGMETQYF
TRBJ2-2 | TRBV11-2 | CASSPTVRRATGELFF
TRBJ2-1 | TRBV6-5 | CASSYYLENNEQFF
TRBJ2-3 | TRBV29-1 | CSFQTGTGGPDTQYF
TRBJ2-3 | TRBV5-1 | CASSPGGTNTDTQYF
TRBJ2-1 | TRBV19 | CASSRIQGAISYNEQFF
TRBJ2-1 | TRBV2 | CASRAGGPQFF
TRBJ1-1 | TRBV9 | CASSEGDRGVNTEAFF
TRBJ2-3 | TRBV2 | CASSRGPTDTQYF
TRBJ1-5 | TRBV2 | CASRLRYSNQPQHF
TRBJ2-7 | TRBV6-5 | CASSRRTSNHEQYF
TRBJ1-5 | TRBV19 | CASKAGGRSNQPQHF
. | TRBV4-3 | CASSQARGLYEQYF
TRBJ2-7 | TRBV18 | CASSPGTGRFYEQYF
TRBJ2-1 | TRBV21-1 | CASPPKRGQGSYNEQFF